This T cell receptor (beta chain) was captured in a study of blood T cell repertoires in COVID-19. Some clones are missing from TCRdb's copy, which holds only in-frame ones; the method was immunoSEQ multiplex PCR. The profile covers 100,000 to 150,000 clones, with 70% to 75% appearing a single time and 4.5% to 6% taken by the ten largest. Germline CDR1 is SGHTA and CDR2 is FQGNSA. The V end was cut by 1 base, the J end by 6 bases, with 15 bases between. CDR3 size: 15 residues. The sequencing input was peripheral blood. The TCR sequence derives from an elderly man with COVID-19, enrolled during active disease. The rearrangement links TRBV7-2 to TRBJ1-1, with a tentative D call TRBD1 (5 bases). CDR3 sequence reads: CASSLGGTYNAEAFF. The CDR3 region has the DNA TGTGCCAGCAGCTTAGGGGGCACATACAATGCTGAAGCTTTCTTT.